A selection of T cell receptor beta chains follows, all from one sample in a study of T-cell reconstitution after alpha-beta-depleted transplantation in children. From the PCR reads, TCRdb called clonotypes with MiXCR, one entry per CDR3 protein. There are approximately 980,000 distinct CDR3 sequences in the sample; about 29% occur only once, and about 28% lies in the top ten. The sequences come from PBMCs, mostly from graft donor cells, collected 360 days after TCRalphabeta/CD19-depleted stem cell transplant. Receptors originate from a boy in the first two years of life who had a stem cell transplant for SCID, so the T cells may come from the graft donor. Each CDR3 is given with its conserved first and last residue. D genes are given only for firm matches. Rows may omit the clone size; those that give it use once, few, many or a size class.

D: .
V: TRBV19
J: TRBJ2-2
size: .
DNA: TGTGCCAGTAGACACGGCGGGCCAATAAACACCGGGGAGCTGTTTTTT
CDR3: CASRHGGPINTGELFF

D: .
V: TRBV15
J: TRBJ1-2
size: .
DNA: TGTGCCACCAGCAGACGGGACCAAGGGGGCTACACCTTC
CDR3: CATSRRDQGGYTF

D: .
V: TRBV18
J: TRBJ2-5
size: .
DNA: TGTGCCAGCTCACCTGGGACATTAAAGACCCAGTACTTC
CDR3: CASSPGTLKTQYF

D: TRBD2
V: TRBV9
J: TRBJ2-3
size: .
DNA: TGTGCCAGCAGCTCCCTCCTAGCGGGGGGTTGGGATACGCAGTATTTT
CDR3: CASSSLLAGGWDTQYF

D: .
V: TRBV27
J: TRBJ2-7
size: few
DNA: TGTGCCAGCAGCTTTAAAAAGGGCCGACAATACGAGCAGTACTTC
CDR3: CASSFKKGRQYEQYF

D: TRBD2
V: TRBV7-8
J: TRBJ2-3
size: .
DNA: TGTGCCAGCAGCACTCTACTAGCGGGGGCCACAGATACGCAGTATTTT
CDR3: CASSTLLAGATDTQYF

D: .
V: TRBV4-1
J: TRBJ2-3
size: .
DNA: TGCGCCAGCAGCCCCGGGACTCATCGACGGGATACGCAGTATTTT
CDR3: CASSPGTHRRDTQYF

D: .
V: TRBV6-5
J: TRBJ1-2
size: .
DNA: TGTGCCAGCAGTTATCATGGGGCACAGGGCTATGGCTACACCTTC
CDR3: CASSYHGAQGYGYTF

D: TRBD1
V: TRBV5-1
J: TRBJ1-2
size: .
DNA: TGCGCCAGCAGCGGGGGATACCAGGGGGCAAACTATGGCTACACCTTC
CDR3: CASSGGYQGANYGYTF

D: TRBD2
V: TRBV23-1
J: TRBJ2-4
size: .
DNA: TGCGCCAGCAGTGCCGAGACTAGCGGGGGGGCGTCCAAAAACATTCAGTACTTC
CDR3: CASSAETSGGASKNIQYF

D: TRBD1
V: TRBV5-6
J: TRBJ2-5
size: once
DNA: TGTGCCAGCAGCTTCGACAGGGGGATCTACCAAGAGACCCAGTACTTC
CDR3: CASSFDRGIYQETQYF

D: TRBD2
V: TRBV12-3/TRBV12-4
J: TRBJ2-5
size: once
DNA: TGTGCCAGCACCTGGGGGGGGTTCCAAGAGACCCAGTACTTC
CDR3: CASTWGGFQETQYF